The 31 T cell receptor beta chains reported below all come from one sample, sequenced in a study of T-cell memory formation after mild COVID-19. TCRdb reanalysed the 5' RACE reads using MiXCR and keeps one entry per CDR3 protein. The profile shows over 350,000 distinct CDR3 sequences, roughly 15% of them singletons. The sample comprised PBMCs or a T cell subset sorted from them (not recorded which). These receptors all come from a man younger than 35 who had mild COVID-19 (a few samples of this study predate the infection). Cell type and time point are not known.

This clonotype occurred a few times. CDR3 in DNA: TGTGCCAGCAGCTCCCCCGGGACTAGCGGCACAGATACGCAGTATTTT. Its translation is CASSSPGTSGTDTQYF. The chain couples TRBV11-2 to TRBJ2-3; TRBD2 matches at 10 bases. Germline lookup yields CDR1 SGHAT and CDR2 FQNNGV. V shed 4 bases and J 1 base; nucleotides not matched to a gene: 5. There are 16 residues in the CDR3.

This clonotype was detected a few times. As DNA, the CDR3 is TGCAGTGCTAGACCCTGGACTAGTACGGAGACCCAGTACTTC. Translated, it gives CSARPWTSTETQYF. V usage is TRBV20-1 and J usage is TRBJ2-5; 7 bases align to TRBD2. Per the germline V gene, CDR1 is DFQATT and CDR2 is SNEGSKA (reference sequence). The ends lost 2 bases at V and 5 bases at J; junction bases unmatched: 8. The CDR3 consists of 14 residues.

J is TRBJ1-1 and V is TRBV3-2; the table names TRBD1, a call not compared with the DNA. TRBV3-2 is a pseudogene locus. The CDR3 covers 18 residues. The CDR3 DNA reads TGTGCCAGCAGCCCCCAACCGGGACAGGGGGTGGAGAACACTGAAGCTTTCTTT. It codes for CASSPQPGQGVENTEAFF.

There are a few counts of this clonotype. J is TRBJ2-1 and V is TRBV3-1; the match to TRBD1 covers 10 bases. The CDR3 runs to 19 residues. Trimming at V came to 4 bases and at J to 4 bases, leaving 16 bases not matched to a gene. Germline-derived CDR1 and CDR2 are LGHDT and YNNKEL (reference sequence). In nucleotides, the CDR3 is TGTGCCAGCAGCCCCGATCGGGACAGGGGAATCCTTCTTTACAATGAGCAGTTCTTC. Translated, it gives CASSPDRDRGILLYNEQFF.

This clonotype was counted between two and nine times. V is TRBV18 and J is TRBJ2-3; 15 bases fit TRBD2. Germline V gene lookup returns CDR1 KGHSH and CDR2 LQKENI. The ends lost 3 bases at V and 8 bases at J; junction bases unmatched: 6. This CDR3 is 16 amino acids long. As DNA, the CDR3 is TGTGCCAGCTCACCTTACGGGACTAGCGGGAGGAGTACGCAGTATTTT. Translated, it gives CASSPYGTSGRSTQYF.

This clonotype was counted a few times. The chain links TRBV5-1 to TRBJ1-1, with D possibly matching TRBD1 (5 bases). There are 14 residues in the CDR3. Germline CDR1 is SGHRS and CDR2 is YFSETQ. With 3 bases removed from V and 1 base from J, the gap between germline ends came to 10 bases. The CDR3 nucleotides are TGCGCCAGCAGCTGGGGGGGAGCGAACACTGAAGCTTTCTTT. Residues: CASSWGGANTEAFF. Variable domain in full (rest from reference TRBV5-1 and TRBJ1-1): KAGVTQTPRYLIKTRGQQVTLSCSPISGHRSVSWYQQTPGQGLQFLFEYFSETQRNKGNFPGRFSGRQFSNSRSEMNVSTLELGDSALYLCASSWGGANTEAFFGQGTRLTVV.

This clonotype was detected only a few times. The CDR3 region has the DNA TGCGCCAGCAGCTTAACTAGCGGGGAAGGAGATACGCAGTATTTT. Amino acids: CASSLTSGEGDTQYF. The chain recombines TRBV5-1 with TRBJ2-3, with 10 nucleotides matching TRBD2. The CDR3 consists of 15 residues. V trimming: 2 bases; J trimming: 5 bases; junction bases outside the gene matches: 5. The germline gives CDR1 SGHRS, CDR2 YFSETQ.

CDR3 protein: CASSQDPDRQGTQYF. DNA for the CDR3: TGCGCCAGCAGCCAAGATCCCGATCGTCAGGGGACCCAGTACTTC. The V and J genes are TRBV4-3 and TRBJ2-5, with a possible D match to TRBD1 (5 bases). Looked up from germline, CDR1 is LGHNA and CDR2 is YSLEER. The CDR3 is 15 amino acids. Trimming pared 0 bases from V and 7 bases from J, leaving 15 bases between.

This clonotype was counted only a few times. The CDR3 nucleotides are TGTGCCATCACAAGGCTCGGGCACTACGAGCAGTACGTC. This gives the protein CAITRLGHYEQYV. The rearrangement uses TRBV10-3 and TRBJ2-7; D call uncertain. The CDR3 is made up of 13 amino acids. Germline assignment: CDR1 ENHRY and CDR2 SYGVKD. V was pared by 7 bases and J by 3 bases, with 13 bases between.

This clonotype was counted once. The genes are TRBV7-9 and TRBJ1-2; D is ambiguous. Per the germline V gene, CDR1 is SEHNR and CDR2 is FQNEAQ (reference sequence). With 8 bases removed from V and 4 bases from J, the gap between germline ends came to 14 bases. CDR3 length: 13 amino acids. The CDR3 here is CASRPDGIYGYTF. The CDR3 nucleotides read TGTGCCAGCCGCCCGGACGGAATCTATGGCTACACCTTC.

This clonotype was seen a few times. The rearrangement joins TRBV20-1 to TRBJ2-3, with TRBD1 matching over 8 bases. V shed 5 bases and J 3 bases; nucleotides not matched to a gene: 1. The CDR3 has 12 amino acids. Germline loops: CDR1 DFQATT, CDR2 SNEGSKA (reference sequence). CDR3 coding DNA: TGCAGTGCTGGGGACAGGACAGATACGCAGTATTTT. Translated: CSAGDRTDTQYF.

This rearrangement joins TRBV11-3 to TRBJ2-2, with D unclear. V lost 1 base to trimming and J lost 0 bases, with 9 bases between them. Germline V gene data show CDR1 as SGHNT and CDR2 as YENEEA. The CDR3 has 16 amino acids. CDR3 residues: CASSLAGRSNTGELFF. The CDR3, as DNA: TGTGCCAGCAGCTTAGCAGGTCGATCGAACACCGGGGAGCTGTTTTTT.

This clonotype occurred a few times. This sequence joins TRBV12-3 or TRBV12-4 and TRBJ2-3, with D unclear. The CDR3 contains 12 residues. V was trimmed by 5 bases and J by 4 bases, leaving 7 bases between them. The CDR3 nucleotides are TGTGCCAGCAGTCGGAACGCAGATACGCAGTATTTT. This gives the protein CASSRNADTQYF.

This clonotype was recorded a few times. The chain combines TRBV5-4 with TRBJ2-3, with D unclear. Germline V gives CDR1 SGHNT, CDR2 YYREEE (reference sequence). CDR3 length equals 16 residues. Trimming stripped 3 bases from V and 1 base from J, with 15 bases between. CDR3 bases: TGTGCCAGCAGCTCCCGGTCGGGTAGCCGCACAGATACGCAGTATTTT. It encodes CASSSRSGSRTDTQYF.

The chain couples TRBV5-5 to TRBJ2-3, with D possibly matching TRBD1 (5 bases). Trimming removed 1 base at V and 8 bases at J, with 32 bases between. CDR3 length equals 20 residues. Germline V gene lookup returns CDR1 SGHKS and CDR2 YYEKEE (reference sequence). The CDR3 region has the DNA TGTGCCAGCAGCTTGCCGGATCGGATCGGCCAGGGTCCCCACGGCGGTACGCAGTATTTT. It encodes CASSLPDRIGQGPHGGTQYF.

The chain joins TRBV29-1 to TRBJ2-3, with D possibly matching TRBD2 (6 bases). The germline V gene encodes CDR1 SQVTM and CDR2 ANQGSEA. With 0 bases removed from V and 1 base from J, the gap between germline ends came to 11 bases. The CDR3 sequence is 15 residues long. The CDR3 region has the DNA TGCAGCGTTGAAGAGGGCGGGACGGGCACAGATACGCAGTATTTT. Encoded protein: CSVEEGGTGTDTQYF.

The chain carries TRBV10-2 and TRBJ2-7; possible D gene TRBD2, 6 bases. Germline V gene lookup returns CDR1 WSHSY and CDR2 SAAADI. V was trimmed by 8 bases and J by 2 bases, leaving 10 bases between them. This CDR3 is 12 amino acids long. Written as DNA, the CDR3 is TGCGCCAGCGGGGGGTCCACCTACGAGCAGTACTTC. This sequence encodes CASGGSTYEQYF.

This rearrangement joins TRBV7-2 to TRBJ2-3; 11 nucleotides line up with TRBD2. The V gene end was trimmed by 2 bases and the J gene end by 4 bases; junction bases not matched to a gene: 8. This CDR3 has 17 residues. Germline assignment: CDR1 SGHTA and CDR2 FQGNSA. The CDR3 nucleotides are TGTGCCAGCAGCTTACCCAGACTAGCGGGGCTCCCAGATACGCAGTATTTT. This gives the protein CASSLPRLAGLPDTQYF. Based on the CDR3 plus reference TRBV7-2 and TRBJ2-3, the full variable domain is GAGVSQSPSNKVTEKGKDVELRCDPISGHTALYWYRQSLGQGLEFLIYFQGNSAPDKSGLPSDRFSAERTGGSVSTLTIQRTQQEDSAVYLCASSLPRLAGLPDTQYFGPGTRLTVL.

This rearrangement joins TRBV3-1 to TRBJ1-6; TRBD1 aligns across 9 bases. Germline CDR1 LGHDT, CDR2 YNNKEL (reference sequence). This CDR3 spans 13 amino acids. Unmatched junction bases numbered 5, after V lost 1 base and J lost 16 bases. The CDR3 protein is CASSQVDRGLLHF. The CDR3, as DNA: TGTGCCAGCAGCCAAGTGGACAGGGGTTTGCTCCACTTT.

The chain joins TRBV5-1 to TRBJ2-1; 7 bases line up with TRBD1. Germline V gene data show CDR1 as SGHRS and CDR2 as YFSETQ. The CDR3 contains 16 residues. The V gene end was trimmed by 4 bases and the J gene end by 6 bases; junction bases not matched to a gene: 13. The chain's CDR3 is CASSPAQGQWGNEQFF. The CDR3 nucleotides read TGCGCCAGCAGCCCCGCCCAGGGACAGTGGGGCAATGAGCAGTTCTTC.

This clonotype was observed a few times. The V and J genes are TRBV7-2 and TRBJ2-7, with 9 bases lining up with TRBD1. CDR1 SGHTA and CDR2 FQGNSA come from the germline V gene. This CDR3 contains 15 residues. Trimming took 2 bases from V and 7 from J; bases not matched to a gene: 9. The CDR3 protein is CASSLRDRVSEEQYF. Written as DNA, the CDR3 is TGTGCCAGCAGCTTAAGGGACAGGGTTTCCGAGGAGCAGTACTTC.

The CDR3 here is CASSSYAGGTEAFF. CDR3 nucleotide sequence: TGTGCCAGCAGCTCCTATGCGGGTGGCACTGAAGCTTTCTTT. The chain uses TRBV13 and TRBJ1-1; no clear D gene. The CDR3 covers 14 residues. Trimming cost V 4 bases and J 4 bases, with 13 bases left between them. The germline V gene encodes CDR1 PRHDT and CDR2 FYEKMQ (reference sequence).

This clonotype was recorded a few times. V usage is TRBV20-1 and J usage is TRBJ1-4, with 7 positions matching TRBD1. V shed 4 bases, J shed 7 bases, and the junction held 6 bases outside the gene matches. The germline V gene has CDR1 DFQATT and CDR2 SNEGSKA (reference sequence). The CDR3 is 13 amino acids. The CDR3 coding sequence is TGCAGTGCTACCCGGAGGGGGCGTGAAAAACTGTTTTTT. Translating gives CSATRRGREKLFF.

This clonotype was detected a few times. J is TRBJ1-5 and V is TRBV2, with D possibly matching TRBD1 (6 bases). The CDR3 consists of 13 residues. Germline V gene lookup returns CDR1 SNHLY and CDR2 FYNNEI. V was shortened by 6 bases and J by 9 bases, with 15 bases between the two germline ends. The chain's CDR3 is CASSRGGQGPQHF. The CDR3 region has the DNA TGTGCCAGCAGCCGGGGGGGGCAAGGGCCCCAGCATTTT.

The chain combines TRBV9 with TRBJ2-7; the match to TRBD1 covers 9 bases. The V and J ends lost 0 bases and 4 bases, in that order; junction bases with no gene match: 5. The CDR3 totals 15 residues. Germline CDR1 reads SGDLS; CDR2 reads YYNGEE. CDR3 sequence: CASSVDTGGRYEQYF. CDR3 nucleotides: TGTGCCAGCAGCGTAGATACAGGGGGCAGGTACGAGCAGTACTTC.

This clonotype has more than one count but fewer than ten. The rearrangement joins TRBV6-5 to TRBJ2-4; perhaps TRBD2 as D (7 bases). The CDR3 sequence is 16 residues long. Germline V gene data show CDR1 as MNHEY and CDR2 as SVGAGI. The germline V and J ends were trimmed by 5 bases and 3 bases, with 17 bases remaining between them. In nucleotides, the CDR3 is TGTGCCAGCAGTCGCGGGGGCATGTGGGGCAAAAACATTCAGTACTTC. It codes for CASSRGGMWGKNIQYF.

The chain combines TRBV6-6 with TRBJ1-1, with no clear D. V was shortened by 6 bases and J by 8 bases, with 13 bases between the two germline ends. Per germline, CDR1 MNHNY and CDR2 SVGAGI (reference sequence). The CDR3 consists of 12 residues. Here the CDR3 reads CASRRTDPEAFF. CDR3 DNA sequence: TGTGCCAGCAGACGGACGGACCCAGAAGCTTTCTTT.

This clonotype came up a few times. V usage is TRBV7-2 and J usage is TRBJ1-1; a possible D gene is TRBD1 (5 bases). This CDR3 comprises 15 residues. Germline V CDR1 and CDR2: SGHTA, FQGNSA. V was trimmed by 1 base and J by 3 bases, leaving 12 bases between them. The CDR3 reads CASSLVRGGDTEAFF. The DNA of the CDR3 is TGTGCCAGCAGCTTAGTTCGGGGAGGGGACACTGAAGCTTTCTTT.

This clonotype was seen more than once but under ten times. V usage is TRBV6-6 and J usage is TRBJ1-1, with D possibly being TRBD1 (5 bases). The CDR3 extends over 15 amino acids. V lost 0 bases, J lost 5 bases, and 13 bases lay in between. Per germline, CDR1 MNHNY and CDR2 SVGAGI (reference sequence). Here the CDR3 DNA reads TGTGCCAGCAGTTACTCGCTGGGGGGGAGTACTGAAGCTTTCTTT. This encodes CASSYSLGGSTEAFF.

This clonotype occurred a few times. This chain connects TRBV7-6 to TRBJ1-1; possible D gene TRBD1, 6 bases. The CDR3 has 15 amino acids. Germline lookup yields CDR1 SGHVS and CDR2 FNYEAQ. V lost 4 bases and J 8 bases, leaving 20 bases between the germline ends. The chain's CDR3 is CASSSAPDRKEEAFF. For the CDR3, the DNA is TGTGCCAGCAGCTCCGCCCCCGACAGGAAGGAGGAAGCTTTCTTT.

A few counts support this clonotype. V usage is TRBV5-5 and J usage is TRBJ1-1; D is uncertain. This CDR3 is built from 11 residues. V gave up 3 bases and J gave up 8 bases, with 8 bases separating them. Germline V CDR1 and CDR2: SGHKS, YYEKEE (reference sequence). The chain's CDR3 is CASSSTREAFF. For the CDR3, the DNA is TGTGCCAGCAGCTCCACCCGGGAAGCTTTCTTT.